This T cell receptor beta chain was captured by sequencing in a study of identical twins. Study-wide results and limits: Fewer insertions marked abundant cord blood beta clonotypes; young adult naive trended weakly, memory not at all. Out-of-frame TCR alpha sharing in monozygotic twins exceeded recombination model predictions.

At least ten counts were recorded for this clonotype. Its matching antigen is unknown. TCRdb redid the calling of the 5' RACE reads with MiXCR, one entry per CDR3 protein. The sample yields around 220,000 distinct CDR3 sequences, about 10% seen once. The germline gives CDR1 ENHRY, CDR2 SYGVKD. There are 15 residues in the CDR3. V trimming: 8 bases; J trimming: 3 bases; junction bases outside the gene matches: 6. The sequence came from a man aged 45-60 years in good health. The material sequenced was memory T cells sorted from blood. This chain joins TRBV10-3 and TRBJ2-3; 12 nucleotides match TRBD1. DNA for the CDR3: TGTGCCATCGGTAGGGACAGGGGGCGAACAGATACGCAGTATTTT. As protein: CAIGRDRGRTDTQYF.